This TCR beta chain was identified in a study of blood T cell repertoires in COVID-19. As for the study in general: There were acute and convalescent COVID-19 samples, and they came from the United States, Italy and Spain.

Repertoires were generated with immunoSEQ multiplex PCR, while TCRdb's copy carries only in-frame clones and drops some. The repertoire consists of about 260,000 clones, with approximately 86% occurring once and the leading ten covering over 7.5%. Germline V CDR1 and CDR2: GTSNPN, SVGIG (reference sequence). This CDR3 is 12 amino acids long. V was cut by 4 bases and J by 5 bases, with 9 bases left in between. The J gene is TRBJ2-1, the V gene TRBV30; D remains unclear. The sample consisted of peripheral blood. The receptor comes from a man between 35 and 55 years old who had recovered from COVID-19. In DNA form, the CDR3 reads TGTGCCTGGAACGGCGGTAACAATGAGCAGTTCTTC. Protein: CAWNGGNNEQFF.